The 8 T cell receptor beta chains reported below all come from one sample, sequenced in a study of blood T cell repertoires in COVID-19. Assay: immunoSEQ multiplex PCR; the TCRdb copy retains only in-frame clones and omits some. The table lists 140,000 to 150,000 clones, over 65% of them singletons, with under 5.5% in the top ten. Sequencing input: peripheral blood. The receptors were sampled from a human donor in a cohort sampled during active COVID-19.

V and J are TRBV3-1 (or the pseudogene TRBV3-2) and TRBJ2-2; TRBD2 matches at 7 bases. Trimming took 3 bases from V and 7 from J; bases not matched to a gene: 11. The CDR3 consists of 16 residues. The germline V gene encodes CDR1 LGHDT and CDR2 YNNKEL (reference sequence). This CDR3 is CASSHRGAGAGGELFF. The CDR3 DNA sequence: TGTGCCAGCAGCCACCGAGGGGCGGGAGCGGGCGGGGAGCTGTTTTTT.

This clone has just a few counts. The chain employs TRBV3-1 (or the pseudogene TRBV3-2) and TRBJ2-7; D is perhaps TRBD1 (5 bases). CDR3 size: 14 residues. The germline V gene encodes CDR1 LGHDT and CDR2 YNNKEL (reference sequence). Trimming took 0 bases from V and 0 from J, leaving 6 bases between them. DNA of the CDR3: TGTGCCAGCAGCCAAGACAGGGTCTCCTACGAGCAGTACTTC. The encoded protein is CASSQDRVSYEQYF.

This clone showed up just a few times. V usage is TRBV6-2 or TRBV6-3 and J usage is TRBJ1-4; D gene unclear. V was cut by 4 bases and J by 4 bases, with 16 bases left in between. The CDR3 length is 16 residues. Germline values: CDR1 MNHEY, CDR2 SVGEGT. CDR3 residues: CASSFRTGPRNEKLFF. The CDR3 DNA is TGTGCCAGCAGTTTCCGCACGGGTCCCCGTAATGAAAAACTGTTTTTT.

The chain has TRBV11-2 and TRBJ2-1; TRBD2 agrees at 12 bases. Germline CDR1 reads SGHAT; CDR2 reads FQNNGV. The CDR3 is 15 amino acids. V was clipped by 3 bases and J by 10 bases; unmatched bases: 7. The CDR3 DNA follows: TGTGCCAGCAGCTTCACCGGGACTAGCGGGTCAGAGCAGTTCTTC. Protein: CASSFTGTSGSEQFF.

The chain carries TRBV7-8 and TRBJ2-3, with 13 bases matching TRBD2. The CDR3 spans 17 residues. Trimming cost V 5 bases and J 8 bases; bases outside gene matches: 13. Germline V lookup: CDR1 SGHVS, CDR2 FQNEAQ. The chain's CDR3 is CASSPIQLAGGFGTQYF. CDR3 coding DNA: TGTGCCAGCAGCCCGATACAACTAGCGGGGGGGTTCGGTACGCAGTATTTT.

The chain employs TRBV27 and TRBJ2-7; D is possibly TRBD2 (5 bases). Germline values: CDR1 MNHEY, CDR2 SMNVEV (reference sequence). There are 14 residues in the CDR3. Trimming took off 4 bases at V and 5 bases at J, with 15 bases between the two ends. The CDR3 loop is CASSSRDPGDEQYF. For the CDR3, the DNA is TGTGCCAGCAGTTCCCGGGATCCCGGGGACGAGCAGTACTTC.

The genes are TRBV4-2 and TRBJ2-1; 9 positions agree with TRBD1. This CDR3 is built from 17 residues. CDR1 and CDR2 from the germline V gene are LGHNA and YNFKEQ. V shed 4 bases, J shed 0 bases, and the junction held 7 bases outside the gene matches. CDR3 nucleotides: TGTGCCAGCAGCCCGTCGACAGGGGGGAGCTCCTACAATGAGCAGTTCTTC. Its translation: CASSPSTGGSSYNEQFF.

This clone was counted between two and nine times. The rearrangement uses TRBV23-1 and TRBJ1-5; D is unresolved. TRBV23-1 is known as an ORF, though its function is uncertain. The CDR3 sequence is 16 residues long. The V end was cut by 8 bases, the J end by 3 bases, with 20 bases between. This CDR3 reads CASGGEGIATNQPQHF. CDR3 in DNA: TGCGCCAGCGGTGGGGAGGGAATCGCAACCAATCAGCCCCAGCATTTT.